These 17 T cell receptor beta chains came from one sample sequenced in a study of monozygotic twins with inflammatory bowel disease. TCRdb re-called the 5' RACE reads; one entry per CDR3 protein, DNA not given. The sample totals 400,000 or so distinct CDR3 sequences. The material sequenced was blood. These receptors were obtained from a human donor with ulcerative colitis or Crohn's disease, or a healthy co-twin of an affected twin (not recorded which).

The CDR3 sequence: CASSLERASDTQYF. This chain joins TRBV5-1 and TRBJ2-3; TCRdb picks TRBD2, but there is no DNA to check that call. The CDR3 is 14 amino acids. Germline CDR1 SGHRS, CDR2 YFSETQ.

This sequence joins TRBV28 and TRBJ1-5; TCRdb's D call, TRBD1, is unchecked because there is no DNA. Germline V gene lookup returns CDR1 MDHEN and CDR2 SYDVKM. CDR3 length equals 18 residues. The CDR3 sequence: CASSSLPGRGHVNQPQHF.

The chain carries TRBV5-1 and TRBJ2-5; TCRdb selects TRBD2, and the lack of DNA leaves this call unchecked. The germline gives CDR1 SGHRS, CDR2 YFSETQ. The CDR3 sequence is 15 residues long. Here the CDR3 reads CASSLGSSGQETQYF. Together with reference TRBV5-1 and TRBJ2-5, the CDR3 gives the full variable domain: KAGVTQTPRYLIKTRGQQVTLSCSPISGHRSVSWYQQTPGQGLQFLFEYFSETQRNKGNFPGRFSGRQFSNSRSEMNVSTLELGDSALYLCASSLGSSGQETQYFGPGTRLLVL.

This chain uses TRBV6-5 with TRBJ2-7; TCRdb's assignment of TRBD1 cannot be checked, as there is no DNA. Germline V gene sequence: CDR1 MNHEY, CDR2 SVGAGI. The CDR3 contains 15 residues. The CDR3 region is CASSYSSGGTYEQYF.

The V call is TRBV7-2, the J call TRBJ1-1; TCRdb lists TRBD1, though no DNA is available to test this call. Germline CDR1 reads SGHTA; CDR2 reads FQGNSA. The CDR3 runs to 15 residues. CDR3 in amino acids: CASSLKLRQGNEAFF.

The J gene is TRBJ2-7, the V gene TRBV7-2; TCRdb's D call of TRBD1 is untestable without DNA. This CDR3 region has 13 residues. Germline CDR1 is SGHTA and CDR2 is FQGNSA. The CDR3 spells CASSLGGGVEQYF.

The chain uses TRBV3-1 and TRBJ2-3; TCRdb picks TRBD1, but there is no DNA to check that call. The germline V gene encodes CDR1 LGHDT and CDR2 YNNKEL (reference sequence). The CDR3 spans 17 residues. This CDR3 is CASSQDLGGGWSDTQYF.

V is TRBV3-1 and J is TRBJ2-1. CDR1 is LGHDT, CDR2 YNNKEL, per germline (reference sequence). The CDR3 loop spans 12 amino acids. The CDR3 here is CASSQGWNEQFF.

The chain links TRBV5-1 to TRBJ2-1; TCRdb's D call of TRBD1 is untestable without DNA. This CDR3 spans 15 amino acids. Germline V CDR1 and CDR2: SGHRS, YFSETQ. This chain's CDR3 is CASKGQGLSYNEQFF.

The CDR3 loop reads CASTPGATTDTQYF. The chain links TRBV6-6 to TRBJ2-3; lacking DNA, the TRBD1 call made by TCRdb goes unchecked. The CDR3 length is 14 residues. The germline V gene has CDR1 MNHNY and CDR2 SVGAGI (reference sequence).

CDR3 in amino acids: CASSREGPNNEQFF. V and J are TRBV19 and TRBJ2-1; absent DNA, TCRdb's TRBD1 call cannot be checked. Germline V gene sequence: CDR1 LNHDA, CDR2 SQIVND (reference sequence). The CDR3 loop spans 14 amino acids.

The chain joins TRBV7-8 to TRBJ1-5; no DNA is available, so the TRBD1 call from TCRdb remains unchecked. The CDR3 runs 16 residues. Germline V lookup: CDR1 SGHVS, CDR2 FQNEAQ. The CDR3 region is CASSLAGVGSNQPQHF.

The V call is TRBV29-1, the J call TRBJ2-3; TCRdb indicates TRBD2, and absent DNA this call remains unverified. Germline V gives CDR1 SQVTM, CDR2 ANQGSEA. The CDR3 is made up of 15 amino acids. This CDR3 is CSVGETSGSTDTQYF.

The CDR3 here is CASSLTGLAGVTDTQYF. The chain couples TRBV5-1 to TRBJ2-3; TCRdb's D call of TRBD2 is untestable without DNA. CDR1 is SGHRS and CDR2 is YFSETQ in the germline V gene. CDR3 length: 17 residues.

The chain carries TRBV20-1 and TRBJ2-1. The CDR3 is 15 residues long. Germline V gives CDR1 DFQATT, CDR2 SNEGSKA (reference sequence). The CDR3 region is CSVTSRGSSYNEQFF.

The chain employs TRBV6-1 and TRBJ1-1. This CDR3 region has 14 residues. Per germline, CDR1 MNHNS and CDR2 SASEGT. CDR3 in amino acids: CASRLMGMNTEAFF.

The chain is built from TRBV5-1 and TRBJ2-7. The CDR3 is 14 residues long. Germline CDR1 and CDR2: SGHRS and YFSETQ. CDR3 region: CASSLNGVVYEQYF.